This T cell receptor beta chain came from a study of T cell changes during pregnancy in multiple sclerosis. From germline, CDR1 is LGHNA and CDR2 YNFKEQ. The length of the CDR3 is 16 residues. The V end lost 2 bases, the J end lost 10 bases, and 23 bases lay between the germline ends. The repertoire was sequenced with immunoSEQ multiplex PCR; TCRdb's copy has only in-frame clones and lacks some. The sample records 75,000 to 80,000 clones, 85% to 95% being singletons. The receptor was isolated from a female donor in good health, enrolled as a control in a pregnancy study. The input for sequencing was peripheral blood, taken after pregnancy. The chain combines TRBV4-2 with TRBJ1-2; D perhaps matches TRBD1 (5 bases). As DNA, the CDR3 is TGTGCCAGCAGCCAACGAGTGAGCAGGGCCACTCCAATCTACACCTTC. It translates to CASSQRVSRATPIYTF.